This TCR beta chain is from a study of blood T cell repertoires in COVID-19. Study-level background: COVID-19 samples from acute and convalescent phases originated in the United States, Italy and Spain. From T cells, B-cell-depleted T cells, or PBMCs came the material, which was cDNA or gDNA.

This CDR3 is 12 amino acids long. CDR1 is SGHVS and CDR2 is FNYEAQ in the germline V gene. Trimming removed 5 bases from V and 4 bases from J, with 9 bases in between. This clone was counted once. Per the authors' pipeline: Amplification of reference gene primers was used by the study to estimate nucleated cell counts. The data were produced by immunoSEQ multiplex PCR, yet TCRdb's version contains in-frame clones alone and is incomplete. From that table come the V and J calls and clone size; the DNA was used to work out D and trimming. Of under 200,000 clones in the sample, roughly 88% were seen once.

The TCR sequence derives from a woman of 80 years or more with acute or convalescent COVID-19. The specimen was peripheral blood. The genes are TRBV7-6 and TRBJ2-7; perhaps TRBD2 as D (7 bases). The CDR3 region is CASSRGGYEQYF. The CDR3 DNA sequence: TGTGCCAGCAGCAGGGGGGGGTACGAGCAGTACTTC.